This T cell receptor beta chain was retrieved from a study of blood T cell repertoires in COVID-19. Study-wide context: Samples of COVID-19 (acute and convalescent) were obtained from the United States, Italy and Spain.

Repertoires were generated with immunoSEQ multiplex PCR, while TCRdb's copy carries only in-frame clones and drops some. Here the sample spans approximately 67,000 clones, roughly 82% being singletons. V lost 0 bases to trimming and J lost 11 bases, with 14 bases between them. Germline-derived CDR1 and CDR2 are SGHDN and FVKESK. This CDR3 is 14 amino acids long. The chain joins TRBV14 to TRBJ2-1; the D gene is possibly TRBD2 (7 bases). Material for sequencing was peripheral blood. The receptor was isolated from a man aged 60 to 75 with acute or convalescent COVID-19. The CDR3 spells CASSQDGAGAQQFF. Written as DNA, the CDR3 is TGTGCCAGCAGCCAAGATGGGGCGGGGGCGCAGCAGTTCTTC.